This TCR beta chain was documented in a study of long-term antiretroviral therapy in people with HIV. Study results and caveats: With ART, diversity went up but was still lower than in transplant donor controls.

At survey level, the immunoSEQ assay was run in its v3.0 version. Sequencing was intended to reach about 35,000-55,000 T-cell genomes per sample. Generated by immunoSEQ multiplex PCR, the TCRdb table keeps only in-frame clones and is missing some. The sample has 25,000 to 35,000 clones, approximately 80% seen once. A note on this clone: Its target is unknown.

Per germline, CDR1 SGHVS and CDR2 FNYEAQ. This CDR3 is 14 amino acids long. Deletions cut 4 bases from V and 4 bases from J, with 14 bases between. Everyone in the study who had HIV was treated in the United States. The specimen comprised unsorted PBMCs, sampled 2.7 to 2.9 years after starting antiretroviral therapy. The rearrangement uses TRBV7-6 and TRBJ2-7; a possible D gene is TRBD1 (5 bases). The sequence was collected from a man younger than 45 with HIV. The CDR3 DNA reads TGTGCCAGCAGCTATGGGGCAGGAGATTACGAGCAGTACTTC. Translating gives CASSYGAGDYEQYF.